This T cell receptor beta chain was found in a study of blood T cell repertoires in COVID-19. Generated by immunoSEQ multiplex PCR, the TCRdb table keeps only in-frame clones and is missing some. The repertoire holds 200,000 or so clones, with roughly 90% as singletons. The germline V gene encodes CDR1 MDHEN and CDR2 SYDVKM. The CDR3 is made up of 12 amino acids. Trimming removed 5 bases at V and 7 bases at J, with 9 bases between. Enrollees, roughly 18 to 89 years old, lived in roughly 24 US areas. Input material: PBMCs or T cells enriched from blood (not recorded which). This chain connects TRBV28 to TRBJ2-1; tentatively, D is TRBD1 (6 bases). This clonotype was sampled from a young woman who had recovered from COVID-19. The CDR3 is CASSHGQNEQFF. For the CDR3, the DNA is TGTGCCAGCAGTCATGGACAGAATGAGCAGTTCTTC.